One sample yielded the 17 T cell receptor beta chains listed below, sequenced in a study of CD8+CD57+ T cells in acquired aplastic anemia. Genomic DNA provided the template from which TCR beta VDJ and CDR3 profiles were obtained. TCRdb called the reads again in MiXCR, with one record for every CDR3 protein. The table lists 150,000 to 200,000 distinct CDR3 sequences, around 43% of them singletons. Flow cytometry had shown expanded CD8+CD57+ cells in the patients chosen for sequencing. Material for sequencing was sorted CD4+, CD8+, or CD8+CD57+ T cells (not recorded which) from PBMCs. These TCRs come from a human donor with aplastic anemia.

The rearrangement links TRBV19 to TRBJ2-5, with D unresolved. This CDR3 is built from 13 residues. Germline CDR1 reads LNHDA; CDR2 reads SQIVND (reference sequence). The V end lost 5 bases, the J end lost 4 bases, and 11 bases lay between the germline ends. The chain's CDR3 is CASSPRYGETQYF. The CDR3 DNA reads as TGTGCCAGTAGTCCCCGGTATGGAGAGACCCAGTACTTC.

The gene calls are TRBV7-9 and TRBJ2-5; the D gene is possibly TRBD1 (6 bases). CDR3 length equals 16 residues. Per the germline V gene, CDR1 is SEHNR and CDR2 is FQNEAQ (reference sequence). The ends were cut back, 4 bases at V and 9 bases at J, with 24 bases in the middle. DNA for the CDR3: TGTGCCAGCAGCTGGGGAACAGGGAATAGCAATCAGCCCCAGTACTTC. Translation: CASSWGTGNSNQPQYF.

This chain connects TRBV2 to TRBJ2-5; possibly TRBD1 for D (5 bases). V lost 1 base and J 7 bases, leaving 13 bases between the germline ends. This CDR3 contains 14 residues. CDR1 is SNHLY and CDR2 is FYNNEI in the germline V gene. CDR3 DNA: TGTGCCAGCAGTGAAGGGACGTTCCAGGGGACCCAGTACTTC. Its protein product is CASSEGTFQGTQYF. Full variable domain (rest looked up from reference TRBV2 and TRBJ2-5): EPEVTQTPSHQVTQMGQEVILRCVPISNHLYFYWYRQILGQKVEFLVSFYNNEISEKSEIFDDQFSVERPDGSNFTLKIRSTKLEDSAMYFCASSEGTFQGTQYFGPGTRLLVL.

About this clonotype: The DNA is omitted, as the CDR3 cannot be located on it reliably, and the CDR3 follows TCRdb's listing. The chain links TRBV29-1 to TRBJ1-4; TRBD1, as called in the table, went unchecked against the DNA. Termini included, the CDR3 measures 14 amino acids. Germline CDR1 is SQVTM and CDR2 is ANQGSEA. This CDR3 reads CSVGQGTTNEKPFF.

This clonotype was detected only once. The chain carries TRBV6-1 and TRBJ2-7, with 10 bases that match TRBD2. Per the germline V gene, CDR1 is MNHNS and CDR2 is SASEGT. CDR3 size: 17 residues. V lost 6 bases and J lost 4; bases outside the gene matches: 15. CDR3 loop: CASRRTSGERNGYEQYF. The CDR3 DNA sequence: TGTGCCAGCAGACGCACTAGCGGGGAAAGAAATGGATACGAGCAGTACTTC.

This chain's CDR3 is CSAHRDLDTDTQYF. CDR3 DNA: TGCAGTGCTCACCGGGACTTGGACACAGATACGCAGTATTTT. This chain joins TRBV20-1 and TRBJ2-3; D is possibly TRBD2 (6 bases). V was pared by 5 bases and J by 2 bases, with 14 bases between. Germline CDR1 and CDR2: DFQATT and SNEGSKA (reference sequence). This CDR3 contains 14 residues.

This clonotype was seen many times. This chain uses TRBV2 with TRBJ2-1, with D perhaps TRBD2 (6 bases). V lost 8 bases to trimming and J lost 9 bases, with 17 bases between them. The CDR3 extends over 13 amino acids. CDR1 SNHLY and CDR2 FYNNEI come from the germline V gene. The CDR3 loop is CASRDSSRSEQFF. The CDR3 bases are TGTGCCAGCCGGGACTCGAGTCGGAGTGAGCAGTTCTTC.

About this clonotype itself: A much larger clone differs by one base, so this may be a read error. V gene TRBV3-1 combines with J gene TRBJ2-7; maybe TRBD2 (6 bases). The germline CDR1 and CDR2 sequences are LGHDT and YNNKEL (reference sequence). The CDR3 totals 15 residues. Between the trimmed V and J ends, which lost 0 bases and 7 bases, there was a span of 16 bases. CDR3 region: CASSQDGGAYDEQYF. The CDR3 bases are TGTGCCAGCAGCCAAGATGGCGGGGCCTACGATGAGCAGTACTTC.

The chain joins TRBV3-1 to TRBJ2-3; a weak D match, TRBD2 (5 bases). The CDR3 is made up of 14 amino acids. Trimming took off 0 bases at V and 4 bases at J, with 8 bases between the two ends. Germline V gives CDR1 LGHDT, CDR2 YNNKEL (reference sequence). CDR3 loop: CASSQEFSADTQYF. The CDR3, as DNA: TGTGCCAGCAGCCAAGAATTTAGCGCAGATACGCAGTATTTT.

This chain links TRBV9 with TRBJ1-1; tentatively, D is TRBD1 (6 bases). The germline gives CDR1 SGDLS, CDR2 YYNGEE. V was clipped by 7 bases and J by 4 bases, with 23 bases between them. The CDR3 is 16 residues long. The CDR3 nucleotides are TGTGCCAGCCGAATAACGAGTCTGGGGGCCAGCACTGAAGCTTTCTTT. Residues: CASRITSLGASTEAFF.

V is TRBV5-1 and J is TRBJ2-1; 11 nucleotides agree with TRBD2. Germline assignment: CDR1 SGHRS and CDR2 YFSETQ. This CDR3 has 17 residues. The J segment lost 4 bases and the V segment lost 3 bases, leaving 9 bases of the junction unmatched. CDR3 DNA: TGCGCCAGCAGCTATACCGGGACTAGCGGTGTGTACAATGAGCAGTTCTTC. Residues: CASSYTGTSGVYNEQFF.

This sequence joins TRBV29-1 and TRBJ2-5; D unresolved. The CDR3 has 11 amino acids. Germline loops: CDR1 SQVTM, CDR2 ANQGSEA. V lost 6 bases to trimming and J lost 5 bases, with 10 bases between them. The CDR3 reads CSVAPGETQYF. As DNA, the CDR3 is TGCAGCGTCGCGCCTGGGGAGACCCAGTACTTC.

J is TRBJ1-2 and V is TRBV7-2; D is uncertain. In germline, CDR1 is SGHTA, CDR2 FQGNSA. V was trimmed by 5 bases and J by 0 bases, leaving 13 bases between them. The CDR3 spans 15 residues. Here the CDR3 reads CASSPSLLSNYGYTF. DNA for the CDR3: TGTGCCAGCAGCCCCTCCTTACTGTCTAACTATGGCTACACCTTC.

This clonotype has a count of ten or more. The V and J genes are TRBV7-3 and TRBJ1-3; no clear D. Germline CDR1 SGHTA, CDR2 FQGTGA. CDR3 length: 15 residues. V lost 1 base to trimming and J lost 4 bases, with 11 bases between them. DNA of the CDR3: TGTGCCAGCAGCTTAATGGCAGGCCCCGGAAACACCATATATTTT. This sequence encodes CASSLMAGPGNTIYF.

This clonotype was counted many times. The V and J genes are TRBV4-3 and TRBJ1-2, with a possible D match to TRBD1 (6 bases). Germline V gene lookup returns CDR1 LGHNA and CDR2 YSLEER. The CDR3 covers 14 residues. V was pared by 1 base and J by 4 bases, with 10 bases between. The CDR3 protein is CASSQGPGVYGYTF. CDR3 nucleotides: TGCGCCAGCAGCCAAGGGCCAGGGGTCTATGGCTACACCTTC.

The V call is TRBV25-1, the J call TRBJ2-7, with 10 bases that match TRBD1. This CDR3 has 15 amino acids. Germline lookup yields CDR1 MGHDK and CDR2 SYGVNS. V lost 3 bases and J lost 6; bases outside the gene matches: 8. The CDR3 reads CASSDPGQGFSEQYV. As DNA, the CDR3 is TGTGCCAGCAGTGATCCGGGACAGGGGTTTAGCGAGCAGTACGTC.

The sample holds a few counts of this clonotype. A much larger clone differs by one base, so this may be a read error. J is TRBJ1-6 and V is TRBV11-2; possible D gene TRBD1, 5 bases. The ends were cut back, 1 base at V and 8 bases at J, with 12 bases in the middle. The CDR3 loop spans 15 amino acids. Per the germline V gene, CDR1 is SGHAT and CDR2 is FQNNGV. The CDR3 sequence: CASSLVGTRDSPLHF. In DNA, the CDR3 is TGTGCCAGCAGCTTAGTTGGGACGCGCGATTCACCCCTCCACTTT.